This entry lists 22 T cell receptor beta chains sequenced from one sample in a study of cytomegalovirus exposure and HLA in healthy donors. Clones were read by immunoSEQ multiplex PCR, and TCRdb kept only the in-frame ones, dropping some. The sample carries around 75,000 clones, approximately 80% recorded once. The sequencing input was PBMCs. These receptor sequences come from a man aged 25 to 40 in good health and CMV-seronegative.

This clone was found once. The chain couples TRBV28 to TRBJ1-1, with 7 bases identical to TRBD1. The germline CDR1 and CDR2 sequences are MDHEN and SYDVKM. The CDR3 consists of 17 residues. V lost 6 bases and J lost 6; bases outside the gene matches: 19. The CDR3 coding sequence is TGTGCCAGCAGAGGAGGGACCGGCGAGGAAAGGGGGCCTGAAGCTTTCTTT. Translation: CASRGGTGEERGPEAFF.

This clone has just a few counts. The chain couples TRBV27 to TRBJ2-3; the match to TRBD2 covers 10 bases. CDR3 size: 16 residues. The V gene end was trimmed by 4 bases and the J gene end by 1 base; junction bases not matched to a gene: 5. CDR1 and CDR2 (germline): MNHEY, SMNVEV (reference sequence). CDR3 sequence reads: CASSSPLAGGTDTQYF. The CDR3 DNA is TGTGCCAGCAGTTCGCCCCTAGCGGGGGGCACAGATACGCAGTATTTT.

The V and J genes are TRBV2 and TRBJ2-3; the match to TRBD2 covers 9 bases. The CDR3 is made up of 15 amino acids. Germline V gene lookup returns CDR1 SNHLY and CDR2 FYNNEI. V dropped 7 bases and J dropped 4; count of bases not matched to a gene: 9. The CDR3 DNA reads TGTGCCAGCACCGAGCGGGGGGCAGTGCCAGATACGCAGTATTTT. Translated: CASTERGAVPDTQYF.

The chain recombines TRBV2 with TRBJ1-5; D may be TRBD1 (6 bases). V lost 6 bases and J 3 bases, leaving 15 bases between the germline ends. The CDR3 spans 15 residues. The germline gives CDR1 SNHLY, CDR2 FYNNEI. CDR3 protein: CASSGRSGDNQPQHF. The CDR3, as DNA: TGTGCCAGCAGCGGTCGTTCAGGGGACAATCAGCCCCAGCATTTT.

The chain is built from TRBV19 and TRBJ2-2, with 9 bases lining up with TRBD1. Germline CDR1 is LNHDA and CDR2 is SQIVND (reference sequence). The CDR3 totals 15 residues. The V and J ends lost 6 bases and 6 bases, in that order; junction bases with no gene match: 8. CDR3 DNA: TGTGCCAGTAGCCCGGACAGGGGTAGACCCGGGGAGCTGTTTTTT. It codes for CASSPDRGRPGELFF.

The CDR3 region is CASSSGAVYHEQYF. CDR3 in DNA: TGTGCCAGCAGCTCAGGGGCCGTCTACCACGAGCAGTACTTC. This chain links TRBV7-9 with TRBJ2-7; D perhaps matches TRBD1 (6 bases). V lost 4 bases and J lost 5, with 15 bases in between. The CDR3 has 14 amino acids. Germline CDR1 and CDR2: SEHNR and FQNEAQ (reference sequence).

The J gene is TRBJ2-2, the V gene TRBV4-2, with D tentatively TRBD1 (5 bases). This CDR3 spans 16 amino acids. CDR1 and CDR2 from the germline V gene are LGHNA and YNFKEQ. Trimming took 1 base from V and 4 from J, leaving 13 bases between them. The CDR3 nucleotides are TGTGCCAGCAGCCAAGCGTCCAGGGCTAGCACCGGGGAGCTGTTTTTT. Its translation: CASSQASRASTGELFF.

The rearrangement joins TRBV30 to TRBJ1-2; weak D call: TRBD1 (5 bases). Germline loops: CDR1 GTSNPN, CDR2 SVGIG (reference sequence). The length of the CDR3 is 10 residues. Written as DNA, the CDR3 is TGTGCTTGTCAAACGGGACTCCACACCTTC. Protein: CACQTGLHTF. The full variable domain, with the rest looked up from reference TRBV30 and TRBJ1-2, is SQTIHQWPATLVQPVGSPLSLECTVEGTSNPNLYWYRQAAGRGLQLLFYSVGIGQISSEVPQNLSASRPQDRQFILSSKKLLLSDSGFYLCACQTGLHTFGSGTRLTVV.

The chain links TRBV5-5 to TRBJ1-5, with no clear D. CDR3 length: 14 residues. Germline-derived CDR1 and CDR2 are SGHKS and YYEKEE (reference sequence). V gave up 3 bases and J gave up 4 bases, with 11 bases separating them. DNA of the CDR3: TGTGCCAGCAGCTCCGGGGTTATGAATCAGCCCCAGCATTTT. Protein: CASSSGVMNQPQHF.

This chain connects TRBV12-5 to TRBJ2-2; TRBD2 might be the D (5 bases). Trimming took off 4 bases at V and 2 bases at J, with 14 bases between the two ends. Germline assignment: CDR1 LGHNT and CDR2 FRNRAP. The CDR3 runs to 16 residues. The CDR3 is CASGSLSSSNTGELFF. The CDR3 DNA sequence: TGTGCTAGTGGTTCCCTCTCTAGCTCCAACACCGGGGAGCTGTTTTTT.

J is TRBJ2-3 and V is TRBV7-2, with D possibly TRBD2 on 6 matching bases. Between the trimmed V and J ends, which lost 2 bases and 1 base, there was a span of 19 bases. CDR1 and CDR2 (germline): SGHTA, FQGNSA. The CDR3 length is 18 residues. CDR3 nucleotide sequence: TGTGCCAGCAGCTTAAGTTCCAGTCGGGGGATACGCACAGATACGCAGTATTTT. Its protein is CASSLSSSRGIRTDTQYF.

This rearrangement joins TRBV7-9 to TRBJ2-6; 11 bases fit TRBD1. The CDR3 is 18 residues long. Per the germline V gene, CDR1 is SEHNR and CDR2 is FQNEAQ (reference sequence). The V gene end was trimmed by 2 bases and the J gene end by 0 bases; junction bases not matched to a gene: 3. CDR3: CASSLWDRGYSGANVLTF. CDR3 nucleotides: TGTGCCAGCAGCTTATGGGACAGGGGGTACTCTGGGGCCAACGTCCTGACTTTC. Combining the CDR3 with reference TRBV7-9 and TRBJ2-6 gives the whole variable domain DTGVSQNPRHKITKRGQNVTFRCDPISEHNRLYWYRQTLGQGPEFLTYFQNEAQLEKSRLLSDRFSAERPKGSFSTLEIQRTEQGDSAMYLCASSLWDRGYSGANVLTFGAGSRLTVL.

The chain links TRBV29-1 to TRBJ2-3; a possible D gene is TRBD2 (7 bases). Trimming took off 1 base at V and 2 bases at J, with 13 bases between the two ends. Germline CDR1 is SQVTM and CDR2 is ANQGSEA. The CDR3 sequence is 15 residues long. The DNA for the CDR3 is TGCAGCGTTGAAGGGGGAGGGGGTCCCACAGATACGCAGTATTTT. It encodes CSVEGGGGPTDTQYF.

The gene calls are TRBV7-8 and TRBJ2-1, with 8 bases that match TRBD2. This CDR3 is built from 11 residues. CDR1 SGHVS and CDR2 FQNEAQ come from the germline V gene. J gave up 12 bases and V 7 bases, and 5 bases lay outside the gene matches. CDR3 amino acids: CASKAGVWQFF. The CDR3 DNA follows: TGTGCCAGCAAAGCGGGAGTGTGGCAGTTCTTC. The variable domain in full, completed from reference TRBV7-8 and TRBJ2-1, reads GAGVSQSPRYKVAKRGQDVALRCDPISGHVSLFWYQQALGQGPEFLTYFQNEAQLDKSGLPSDRFFAERPEGSVSTLKIQRTQQEDSAVYLCASKAGVWQFFGPGTRLTVL.

This clone has a count of ten or more. The chain joins TRBV6-1 to TRBJ1-5; 7 bases are a match to TRBD1. Germline V gives CDR1 MNHNS, CDR2 SASEGT. Trimming at V came to 8 bases and at J to 6 bases, leaving 13 bases not matched to a gene. The CDR3 sequence is 15 residues long. In nucleotides, the CDR3 is TGTGCCAGCGTCACTATGACAGGGTCGGGTCAGCCCCAGCATTTT. As protein: CASVTMTGSGQPQHF.

Only a few counts were recorded for this clone. This chain's CDR3 is CASSLVELQFF. In DNA form, the CDR3 reads TGTGCCAGCAGCTTAGTAGAGCTGCAGTTCTTC. This sequence joins TRBV11-3 and TRBJ2-1; D is ambiguous. In germline, CDR1 is SGHNT, CDR2 YENEEA. Trimming cost V 1 base and J 12 bases, with 7 bases left between them. CDR3 length: 11 residues.

This clone was counted once. This chain uses TRBV7-2 with TRBJ1-2; D gene unclear. CDR3 length equals 13 residues. Trimming took 2 bases from V and 8 from J, leaving 12 bases between them. From germline, CDR1 is SGHTA and CDR2 FQGNSA. The CDR3 nucleotides read TGTGCCAGCAGCTTAAATCACGGGGAGGGCTACACCTTC. Protein sequence: CASSLNHGEGYTF.

The chain employs TRBV7-9 and TRBJ2-7; D not resolved. The CDR3 is 13 amino acids. Germline lookup yields CDR1 SEHNR and CDR2 FQNEAQ (reference sequence). The ends were cut back, 1 base at V and 0 bases at J, with 4 bases in the middle. The CDR3 DNA reads as TGTGCCAGCAGCTTAGGAGACTCCTACGAGCAGTACGTC. This sequence encodes CASSLGDSYEQYV.

The V and J genes are TRBV9 and TRBJ2-1; the match to TRBD1 covers 7 bases. The germline gives CDR1 SGDLS, CDR2 YYNGEE. Losses at the gene ends were 0 bases for V and 0 bases for J; bases not matched to a gene: 3. CDR3 length equals 16 residues. The CDR3 loop reads CASSVGGTVSYNEQFF. In nucleotides, the CDR3 is TGTGCCAGCAGCGTAGGTGGGACAGTCTCCTACAATGAGCAGTTCTTC.

The rearrangement joins TRBV6-5 to TRBJ2-7; 8 bases agree with TRBD1. V shed 3 bases, J shed 3 bases, and the junction held 7 bases outside the gene matches. The CDR3 is made up of 15 amino acids. Germline-derived CDR1 and CDR2 are MNHEY and SVGAGI. Written as DNA, the CDR3 is TGTGCCAGCAGTTATGCAGGACAGGGTCTCTACGAGCAGTACTTC. This encodes CASSYAGQGLYEQYF.

This sequence joins TRBV7-9 and TRBJ2-1, with D perhaps matching TRBD1 (6 bases). Trimming removed 1 base from V and 7 bases from J, with 20 bases in between. The CDR3 length is 17 residues. Germline loops: CDR1 SEHNR, CDR2 FQNEAQ (reference sequence). This CDR3 is CASSLVTGPLRVNEQFF. The CDR3 nucleotides read TGTGCCAGCAGCTTAGTGACAGGCCCCTTAAGAGTTAATGAGCAGTTCTTC.

This clone counts as medium-sized. The rearrangement links TRBV6-1 to TRBJ1-2; a weak D match, TRBD1 (5 bases). Germline lookup yields CDR1 MNHNS and CDR2 SASEGT. The CDR3 contains 14 residues. V lost 6 bases to trimming and J lost 2 bases, with 13 bases between them. For the CDR3, the DNA is TGTGCCAGCAGAAGGACAACCGGGAACTATGGCTACACCTTC. This sequence encodes CASRRTTGNYGYTF.